What follows is one T cell receptor beta chain and its context. The identical CDR3 is also encoded by other nucleotide sequences in the sample. After removal of 6 bases from V and 3 bases from J, the junction contained 5 bases not matched to a gene. Germline V gene data show CDR1 as MNHEY and CDR2 as SVGAGI. CDR3 length equals 13 residues. Here immunoSEQ multiplex PCR was the method, and the copy in TCRdb shows in-frame clones only, minus some. The sample contains about 71,000 clones, 75% to 95% of which appear only once. The data were taken from a study of blood T cell repertoires in COVID-19. The clonotype originates from a woman aged 80 or over with acute or convalescent COVID-19. The sequencing input was peripheral blood. The chain recombines TRBV6-5 with TRBJ2-7; 7 bases fit TRBD1. The CDR3 coding sequence is TGTGCCAGCAGCTATCGGACAGGCTACGAGCAGTACTTC. It yields the protein CASSYRTGYEQYF.